This T cell receptor beta chain was observed in a study of T cell repertoires in cytomegalovirus infection. Study in general: As its CMV epitopes, the study selected recently identified HLA-C-restricted and well-studied HLA-B-restricted targets. An indication of both CMV infection and matching HLA type came from public TCR beta signatures. General study findings and limits: It was HLA-C-restricted CMV-specific TCR beta clonotypes that dominated the response ex vivo. The cumulative frequency of public TCR beta families distinguished individuals who carried CMV together with the relevant HLA.

Points on this clonotype: Its antigen is currently unknown.

TCRdb fed the reads into MiXCR, producing one record per CDR3 protein. This table holds 830,000 or so distinct CDR3 sequences, approximately 29% found once. This CDR3 contains 10 residues. Per the germline V gene, CDR1 is MNHGY and CDR2 is SAAAGT. Deletions cut 8 bases from V and 7 bases from J, with 6 bases between. This clonotype was obtained from a human donor in good health (CMV status not recorded). Some clones in this sample may be carry-over from other donors' samples. The sample in question was cultured CD8+ T cells from PBMCs, obtained from culture after CMV antigen stimulation. J is TRBJ1-3 and V is TRBV6-8; no reliable D call. As DNA, the CDR3 is TGTGCCAGCGAGCGGAACACCATATATTTT. Protein product: CASERNTIYF.